This is a list of T cell receptor beta chains from one sample in a study of T-cell memory formation after mild COVID-19. TCRdb redid the calling of the 5' RACE reads with MiXCR, one entry per CDR3 protein. Of over 250,000 distinct CDR3 sequences detected, more than 15% appear once; the ten largest clones hold over 20%. Material for sequencing was PBMCs or a T cell subset sorted from them (not recorded which). The receptors come from a man aged 18-30 years who had mild COVID-19 (a few samples of this study predate the infection). Cell type and time point are not known. Each CDR3 is given with its conserved first and last residue.

TRBV5-6	TRBJ2-3	CASSFQGAPDTQYF
TRBV20-1	TRBJ2-1	CSATGTSLRPSNEQFF
TRBV20-1	TRBJ2-3	CSASQRTSGTDTQYF
TRBV14	TRBJ2-2	CASSQDGLMAGGELFF
TRBV5-1	TRBJ1-5	CASSPDTSNQPQHF
TRBV18	TRBJ2-4	CASSTGQGKNIQYF
TRBV5-1	TRBJ2-5	CASSPGLAQETQYF
TRBV5-6	TRBJ1-6	CASSFGHPPSPLHF
TRBV2	TRBJ2-1	CASSVPSASSYNEQFF
TRBV7-9	TRBJ2-5	CASSLGDSSQETQYF
TRBV7-2	TRBJ2-3	CASSFPPGVSTDTQYF
TRBV4-1	TRBJ2-7	CASSQVQGGPYEQYF
TRBV12-3/TRBV12-4	TRBJ1-4	CASSSLDRGREKLFF
TRBV24-1	TRBJ2-3	CATSGTGSGTDTQYF
TRBV18	TRBJ2-7	CASSPPSKTALGEQYF
TRBV10-3	TRBJ2-3	CAISRTSTTDTQYF
TRBV10-3	TRBJ1-5	CAISEGSYQPQHF
TRBV20-1	TRBJ1-4	CSARVLASEGKLFF
TRBV7-9	TRBJ1-3	CASSPGALDTIYF
TRBV5-1	TRBJ1-5	CASCFCRANGNQPQHF
TRBV10-2	TRBJ2-7	CASKENPTYEQYF
TRBV27	TRBJ1-5	CASSFQGHTLESNQPQHF
TRBV9	TRBJ2-1	CASSVEAGGMNEQFF
TRBV28	TRBJ1-1	CATHVYGTNTEAFF
TRBV20-1	TRBJ2-7	CSASPPGDRGLSGQYF